This T cell receptor (beta chain) was sequenced in a study of cytomegalovirus exposure and HLA in healthy donors. Trimming took off 1 base at V and 4 bases at J, with 16 bases between the two ends. Germline loops: CDR1 SGHVS, CDR2 FNYEAQ. The CDR3 has 16 amino acids. PCR primers comprised 60 Vbeta and 13 Jbeta primers. Clones were sequenced by immunoSEQ multiplex PCR, and TCRdb holds only the in-frame ones, with some missing. The table records 95,000 to 100,000 clones, roughly 76% of them present only once. The receptor was derived from a human donor in good health. The sample consisted of PBMCs. This chain uses TRBV7-6 with TRBJ1-1, with TRBD1 as a possible D gene (6 bases). CDR3 sequence: CASSLGTGPQGTEAFF. CDR3 DNA: TGTGCCAGCAGCTTAGGAACAGGGCCCCAGGGCACTGAAGCTTTCTTT. Full variable domain (missing parts from reference TRBV7-6 and TRBJ1-1): GAGVSQSPRYKVTKRGQDVALRCDPISGHVSLYWYRQALGQGPEFLTYFNYEAQQDKSGLPNDRFSAERPEGSISTLTIQRTEQRDSAMYRCASSLGTGPQGTEAFFGQGTRLTVV.